This is a list of T cell receptor beta chains from one sample in a study of cytomegalovirus exposure and HLA in healthy donors. Sequencing used immunoSEQ multiplex PCR; TCRdb keeps in-frame clones, though not all of them. Among some 200,000 clones, about 84% were seen once, and the ten largest hold 3% to 4%. Material: PBMCs. The source of these receptors is a man over 45 in good health and CMV-seronegative. The CDR3 runs from the conserved cysteine through the conserved F or W. D genes are given only for firm matches. Clone size is given for some rows only: seen once, a few or many times, or a class if the clone is expanded.

TRBJ2-3 TRBV5-1 TRBD2 once CASSLAGTSRVDTQYF TGCGCCAGCAGCTTGGCCGGGACTAGCCGTGTAGATACGCAGTATTTT
TRBJ1-6 TRBV9 . . CASSEGVGTPLHF TGTGCCAGCAGCGAGGGGGTCGGAACACCCCTCCACTTT
TRBJ1-1 TRBV2 . once CASTPPWLGVDTEAFF TGTGCCAGCACTCCCCCCTGGCTGGGCGTGGACACTGAAGCTTTCTTT
TRBJ2-2 TRBV6-1 . . CASKAQPADIGELFF TGTGCCAGCAAGGCCCAACCTGCGGACATCGGGGAGCTGTTTTTT
TRBJ2-5 TRBV5-6 TRBD2 . CASSSSGGAVETQYF TGTGCCAGCAGCTCCAGCGGGGGGGCCGTGGAGACCCAGTACTTC
TRBJ1-5 TRBV7-9 . . CASSFSGNNQPQHF TGTGCCAGCAGCTTTTCAGGGAACAATCAGCCCCAGCATTTT
TRBJ2-2 TRBV5-1 . . CASSPGTKSTGELFF TGCGCCAGCAGTCCCGGGACAAAAAGCACCGGGGAGCTGTTTTTT
TRBJ2-3 TRBV7-2 . . CASSSGGPNTQYF TGTGCCAGCAGTTCCGGGGGGCCGAATACGCAGTATTTT
TRBJ2-5 TRBV29-1 TRBD2 . CSFRGRGPEQETQYF TGCAGCTTCCGAGGGAGGGGACCGGAACAGGAGACCCAGTACTTC
TRBJ1-1 TRBV5-1 . few CASSLDGMNTEAFF TGCGCCAGCAGCTTGGACGGGATGAACACTGAAGCTTTCTTT
TRBJ2-7 TRBV7-8 TRBD2 . CASSLGLAGPSYEQYF TGTGCCAGCAGCTTAGGGCTAGCGGGGCCATCCTACGAGCAGTACTTC
TRBJ1-1 TRBV18 . once CASSPGRQNTEAFF TGTGCCAGCTCACCAGGCCGACAGAACACTGAAGCTTTCTTT
TRBJ1-2 TRBV19 TRBD1 . CASSQGQGASYGYTF TGTGCCAGTAGCCAGGGACAGGGGGCTTCCTATGGCTACACCTTC